Below, 2 T cell receptor beta chains from the same sample are listed, as sequenced in a study of PD-1 blockade in mismatch repair-deficient tumors. The repertoire was sequenced with immunoSEQ multiplex PCR; TCRdb's copy has only in-frame clones and lacks some. Among over 20,000 clones, approximately 83% were seen once, and the ten largest hold about 19%. The sample was peripheral blood, taken 12 weeks after starting pembrolizumab. The receptors stem from an adult with mismatch repair-deficient cancer.

This chain links TRBV4-3 with TRBJ2-7; 11 bases align to TRBD2. With V trimmed by 3 bases and J by 1 base, 5 bases remained unmatched. Germline CDR1 reads LGHNA; CDR2 reads YSLEER. CDR3 length equals 16 residues. The DNA of the CDR3 is TGCGCCAGCAGCCATCAACTAGCGGGAGAGTCCTACGAGCAGTACTTC. This sequence encodes CASSHQLAGESYEQYF.

This chain links TRBV6-6 with TRBJ2-1; the D gene is possibly TRBD1 (6 bases). From germline, CDR1 is MNHNY and CDR2 SVGAGI (reference sequence). This CDR3 has 13 residues. V shed 6 bases and J shed 3 bases, with 9 bases lying between them. As DNA, the CDR3 is TGTGCCAGCAGGATGGACAGCTACAATGAGCAGTTCTTC. Residues: CASRMDSYNEQFF.